This T cell receptor beta chain was recorded in a study of patients and donors after allogeneic stem cell transplantation. Trimming cost V 8 bases and J 0 bases; bases outside gene matches: 13. The CDR3 sequence is 18 residues long. TCRdb fed the RT-PCR reads into MiXCR, producing one record per CDR3 protein. The sample consists of 190,000 or so distinct CDR3 sequences, around two fifths of them appearing once. This receptor was obtained from a human donor who was either an allogeneic HSCT recipient or a stem cell or donor lymphocyte infusion donor (not recorded which). It is not recorded whose cells these are; they may come from a transplant donor. The specimen sequenced was blood, either unsorted or a sorted T cell fraction (not recorded which). The chain uses TRBV12-3 or TRBV12-4 and TRBJ1-6, with TRBD1 matching over 7 bases. The CDR3 coding sequence is TGTGCCAGCCACACAGGGGACTTTGCGAGCTCCTATAATTCACCCCTCCACTTT. This codes for CASHTGDFASSYNSPLHF.